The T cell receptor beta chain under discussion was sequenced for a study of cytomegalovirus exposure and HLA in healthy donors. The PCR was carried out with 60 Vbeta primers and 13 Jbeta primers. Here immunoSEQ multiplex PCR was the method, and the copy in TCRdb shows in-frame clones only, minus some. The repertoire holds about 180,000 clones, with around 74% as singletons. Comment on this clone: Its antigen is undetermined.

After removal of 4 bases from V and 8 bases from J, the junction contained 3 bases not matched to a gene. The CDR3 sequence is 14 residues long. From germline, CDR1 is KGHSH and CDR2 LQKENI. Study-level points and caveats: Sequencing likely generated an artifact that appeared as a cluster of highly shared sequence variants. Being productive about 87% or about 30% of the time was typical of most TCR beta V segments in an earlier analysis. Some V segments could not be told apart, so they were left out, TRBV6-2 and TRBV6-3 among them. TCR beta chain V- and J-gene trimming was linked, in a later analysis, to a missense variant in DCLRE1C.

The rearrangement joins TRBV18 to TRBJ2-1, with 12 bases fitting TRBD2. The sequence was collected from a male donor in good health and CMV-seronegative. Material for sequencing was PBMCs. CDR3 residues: CASSRTSGADEQFF. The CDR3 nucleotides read TGTGCCAGCTCACGGACTAGCGGGGCAGATGAGCAGTTCTTC. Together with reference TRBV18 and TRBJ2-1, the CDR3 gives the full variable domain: NAGVMQNPRHLVRRRGQEARLRCSPMKGHSHVYWYRQLPEEGLKFMVYLQKENIIDESGMPKERFSAEFPKEGPSILRIQQVVRGDSAAYFCASSRTSGADEQFFGPGTRLTVL.